In its sample, the clone carrying this TCR beta chain was seen many times. Its specificity is not known. The trim removed 0 bases at V and 4 bases at J, leaving 4 bases unmatched. The length of the CDR3 is 16 residues. Per germline, CDR1 ENHRY and CDR2 SYGVKD. All patients were treatment-naive before thyroid surgery. This sample was included in a study of metastatic and nonmetastatic thyroid tumors. As for the study in general: Samples came from malignant and benign thyroid patients, and repertoires were compared across blood and tumor or nodule tissue.

Findings and caveats of the study: Reports indicated that malignant thyroid tumors showed significantly higher TCR beta diversity than benign nodules did, in blood and tumor.

TCRdb reanalyzed the PCR reads with MiXCR. The sample gives tens of thousands of clones, about a sixth of which show up once; 3% to 4% is in the top ten. V is TRBV10-3 and J is TRBJ2-2, with TRBD1 matching 8 bases. Material for sequencing was blood. This clonotype was sampled from a female donor with papillary thyroid cancer or a benign thyroid nodule (not recorded which). Some clones in this sample may be carry-over from other donors' samples. The CDR3 DNA follows: TGTGCCATCAGTGAGTCCCCAGGGGGCAGCACCGGGGAGCTGTTTTTT. Amino acid sequence: CAISESPGGSTGELFF.